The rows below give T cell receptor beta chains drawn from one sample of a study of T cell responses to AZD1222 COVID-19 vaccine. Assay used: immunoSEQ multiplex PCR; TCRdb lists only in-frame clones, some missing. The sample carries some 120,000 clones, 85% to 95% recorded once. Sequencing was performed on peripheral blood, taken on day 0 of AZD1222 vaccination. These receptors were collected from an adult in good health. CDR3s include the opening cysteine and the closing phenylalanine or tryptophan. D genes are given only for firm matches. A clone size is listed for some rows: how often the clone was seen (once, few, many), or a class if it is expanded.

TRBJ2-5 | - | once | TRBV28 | TGTGCCAGCAGTCCTCCAACAGGGCGGATAGGCCAAGAGACCCAGTACTTC | CASSPPTGRIGQETQYF
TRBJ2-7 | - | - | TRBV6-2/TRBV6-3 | TGTGCCAGCAGTTACTCCGGGGTTGGCTACGAGCAGTACTTC | CASSYSGVGYEQYF
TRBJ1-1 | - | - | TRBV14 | TGTGCCAGCAGCCAAGTACGTGGGACTGAAGCTTTCTTT | CASSQVRGTEAFF
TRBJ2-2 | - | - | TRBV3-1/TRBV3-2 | TGTGCCAGCAGTCCCGGAAGTAGGGAATCCGGGGAGCTGTTTTTT | CASSPGSRESGELFF
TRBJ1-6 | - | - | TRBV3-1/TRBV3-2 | TGTGCCAGCAGCCCACTCCCCGGAGTCTATAATTCACCCCTCCACTTT | CASSPLPGVYNSPLHF
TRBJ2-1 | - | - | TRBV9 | TGTGCCAGCAGCCCCTCCTCTAGTTACAATGAGCAGTTCTTC | CASSPSSSYNEQFF
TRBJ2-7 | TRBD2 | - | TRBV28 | TGTGCCAGCAGCGCGGGACTAGCATACCTCTACGAGCAGTACTTC | CASSAGLAYLYEQYF
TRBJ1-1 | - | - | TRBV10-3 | TGTGCCTCCAGACTTAGCAGCGAGAACACTGAAGCTTTCTTT | CASRLSSENTEAFF
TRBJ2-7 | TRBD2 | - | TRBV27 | TGTGCCAGCAGTTTATCAGCGGGATCCTACGAGCAGTACTTC | CASSLSAGSYEQYF
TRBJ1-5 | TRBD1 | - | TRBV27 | TGTGCCAGCAGTCCGGGAGACAGGGATGGCAATCAGCCCCAGCATTTT | CASSPGDRDGNQPQHF
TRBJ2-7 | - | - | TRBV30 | TGTGCCTGGACCCAGGGAAGGGACTACGAGCAGTACTTC | CAWTQGRDYEQYF
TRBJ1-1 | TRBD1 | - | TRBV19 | TGTGCCAGTAGTACCGCATCCCCGACAGGGGAAGCTTTCTTT | CASSTASPTGEAFF
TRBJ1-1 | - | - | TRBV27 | TGTGCCAGCAGTTGGGGCCCTGAAGCTTTCTTT | CASSWGPEAFF